This T cell receptor beta chain was documented in a study of T cell changes during pregnancy in multiple sclerosis. The germline CDR1 and CDR2 sequences are MNHNY and SVGAGI (reference sequence). V lost 10 bases, J lost 6 bases, and 14 bases stayed unmatched. CDR3 length: 15 amino acids. The data were produced by immunoSEQ multiplex PCR, yet TCRdb's version contains in-frame clones alone and is incomplete. The table has tens of thousands of clones, approximately 89% seen once. The sample here was CD8+ T cells from peripheral blood mononuclear cells, taken in the third trimester of pregnancy. This sequence originates from a female donor with multiple sclerosis, enrolled in a pregnancy study. The chain has TRBV6-6 and TRBJ2-7; 11 bases are shared with TRBD2. This CDR3 reads CATGTSGDLETEQYF. The CDR3, as DNA: TGTGCCACCGGGACTAGCGGAGACCTTGAAACCGAGCAGTACTTC.